This T cell receptor beta chain appears in the sequencing data of a study of CD8 T cells in ankylosing spondylitis. Study results and limitations: CD8+ by phenotype, disease-linked clones were relatively rare in peripheral blood. Blood from ankylosing spondylitis patients appeared to carry a characteristic roughly eight-variant TCR beta motif.

TCRdb ran MiXCR on the 5' RACE reads and lists one entry per CDR3 protein. The sample has about 540,000 distinct CDR3 sequences, roughly 13% seen once; the top ten hold nearly 7%. On this clonotype: No antigen is known for it.

The CDR3 loop spans 16 amino acids. The germline V gene has CDR1 SGHNT and CDR2 YENEEA. V was clipped by 5 bases and J by 2 bases; unmatched bases: 8. Sequencing was performed on blood, either unsorted or a sorted T cell fraction (not recorded which). The chain is built from TRBV11-3 and TRBJ1-1; 10 nucleotides line up with TRBD1. This clonotype was sampled from a male donor with ankylosing spondylitis. The CDR3 spells CASSPTGGNLNTEAFF. DNA of the CDR3: TGTGCCAGCAGCCCGACAGGGGGCAACCTCAACACTGAAGCTTTCTTT. Together with reference TRBV11-3 and TRBJ1-1, the CDR3 gives the full variable domain: EAGVVQSPRYKIIEKKQPVAFWCNPISGHNTLYWYLQNLGQGPELLIRYENEEAVDDSQLPKDRFSAERLKGVDSTLKIQPAELGDSAVYLCASSPTGGNLNTEAFFGQGTRLTVV.